Presented here are 14 T cell receptor beta chains from one specimen sequenced in a study of shared clonotypes between healthy human individuals. Profiling relied on immunoSEQ multiplex PCR, and the TCRdb table lists in-frame clones only, not all of them. Of about 1.1 million clones listed, 70% to 80% were seen once; the top ten hold 0.5% to 0.65%. Sequencing used memory CD4+ T cells from PBMCs. Subset reported: CD45RA-negative fraction. The receptors shown here come from a man in his late teens or twenties in good health. Some clones in this sample may be carry-over from other donors' samples.

CDR3 sequence reads: CASSWGLGLGEETQYF. The CDR3 nucleotides are TGTGCCAGCAGTTGGGGATTGGGTTTAGGTGAAGAGACCCAGTACTTC. The V call is TRBV11-2, the J call TRBJ2-5; D not certain. Germline values: CDR1 SGHAT, CDR2 FQNNGV. Trimming shortened V by 6 bases and J by 3 bases, and 20 bases separated the two germline ends. The CDR3 totals 16 residues.

This clone was seen just once. This sequence joins TRBV2 and TRBJ2-7, with 8 bases aligning to TRBD1. CDR3 length: 15 amino acids. The germline gives CDR1 SNHLY, CDR2 FYNNEI. J was trimmed by 6 bases and V by 0 bases; bases with no gene match: 7. CDR3 sequence reads: CASSEATLGTGEQYF. CDR3 nucleotide sequence: TGTGCCAGCAGTGAAGCGACTCTTGGGACAGGCGAGCAGTACTTC.

The chain uses TRBV25-1 and TRBJ2-2; unclear D gene. Trimming removed 1 base at V and 9 bases at J, with 6 bases between. There are 12 residues in the CDR3. The germline CDR1 and CDR2 sequences are MGHDK and SYGVNS. The CDR3, as DNA: TGTGCCAGCAGTGAATTCCCGAGGGAGCTGTTTTTT. Its translation: CASSEFPRELFF. Full variable domain (remainder filled in from reference TRBV25-1 and TRBJ2-2): EADIYQTPRYLVIGTGKKITLECSQTMGHDKMYWYQQDPGMELHLIHYSYGVNSTEKGDLSSESTVSRIRTEHFPLTLESARPSHTSQYLCASSEFPRELFFGEGSRLTVL.

This clone was seen a single time. The V gene is TRBV6-5, the J gene TRBJ2-7; perhaps TRBD1 as D (5 bases). Trimming took 4 bases from V and 5 from J, leaving 18 bases between them. The germline gives CDR1 MNHEY, CDR2 SVGAGI. The CDR3 is made up of 15 amino acids. CDR3 coding DNA: TGTGCCAGCAGTTCCTGCGCAGGGCGTCACCACGAGCAGTACTTC. This encodes CASSSCAGRHHEQYF.

The V and J genes are TRBV6-6 and TRBJ2-3, with 8 bases aligning to TRBD2. CDR1 is MNHNY, CDR2 SVGAGI, per germline (reference sequence). This CDR3 spans 15 amino acids. V lost 5 bases, J lost 11 bases, and 15 bases stayed unmatched. CDR3 protein: CASSEDYGLAGLQYF. Written as DNA, the CDR3 is TGTGCCAGCAGTGAGGACTATGGACTAGCTGGGTTGCAGTATTTT.

Ten or more counts support this clone. The chain joins TRBV27 to TRBJ1-1, with a weak D call TRBD1 (5 bases). This CDR3 is 13 amino acids long. Trimming shortened V by 2 bases and J by 4 bases, and 8 bases separated the two germline ends. Germline assignment: CDR1 MNHEY and CDR2 SMNVEV (reference sequence). CDR3 sequence (DNA): TGTGCCAGCAGTTTAGCAGGGAGCACTGAAGCTTTCTTT. Protein product: CASSLAGSTEAFF.

The V call is TRBV6-6, the J call TRBJ1-4; weak D call: TRBD1 (6 bases). Trimming took off 6 bases at V and 0 bases at J, with 8 bases between the two ends. This CDR3 has 14 amino acids. Germline-derived CDR1 and CDR2 are MNHNY and SVGAGI (reference sequence). The CDR3 region is CASRRTATNEKLFF. CDR3 in DNA: TGTGCCAGCAGGCGGACAGCAACTAATGAAAAACTGTTTTTT.

The rearrangement uses TRBV7-2 and TRBJ2-1; 9 nucleotides line up with TRBD2. This CDR3 is built from 16 residues. V lost 2 bases, J lost 9 bases, and 11 bases stayed unmatched. The germline V gene has CDR1 SGHTA and CDR2 FQGNSA. The CDR3 reads CASSLIPSGTQGEQFF. CDR3 DNA sequence: TGTGCCAGCAGCTTAATCCCTAGCGGGACTCAGGGTGAGCAGTTCTTC. Using reference TRBV7-2 and TRBJ2-1 for the parts outside the CDR3, the full variable domain is GAGVSQSPSNKVTEKGKDVELRCDPISGHTALYWYRQSLGQGLEFLIYFQGNSAPDKSGLPSDRFSAERTGGSVSTLTIQRTQQEDSAVYLCASSLIPSGTQGEQFFGPGTRLTVL.

This sequence joins TRBV7-2 and TRBJ2-1; 7 nucleotides agree with TRBD2. Germline lookup yields CDR1 SGHTA and CDR2 FQGNSA. The CDR3 has 15 residues. J gave up 9 bases and V 1 base, and 9 bases lay outside the gene matches. This CDR3 reads CASSLGSGTFGEQFF. The CDR3 DNA reads TGTGCCAGCAGCTTAGGGAGCGGGACCTTTGGTGAGCAGTTCTTC.

Turning to this clone: A much more abundant neighbour one base away suggests this may be a read error. The sample has other DNA sequences that encode this CDR3 too. The CDR3 DNA follows: TGTGCCAGCAGTGAATTGTACGAGCAGTACTTC. This sequence encodes CASSELYEQYF. V usage is TRBV2 and J usage is TRBJ2-7; D is ambiguous. This CDR3 region has 11 residues. Germline V gene data show CDR1 as SNHLY and CDR2 as FYNNEI. Trimming pared 2 bases from V and 4 bases from J, leaving 3 bases between.

The rearrangement links TRBV5-6 to TRBJ2-3; 11 bases match TRBD2. There are 17 residues in the CDR3. Looked up from germline, CDR1 is SGHDT and CDR2 is YYEEEE. The junction had 6 bases not matched to a gene; V was cut back by 2 bases and J by 1 base. This CDR3 reads CASSFRLAGGGTDTQYF. CDR3 sequence (DNA): TGTGCCAGCAGCTTTCGGCTAGCGGGAGGCGGCACAGATACGCAGTATTTT.

The chain is built from TRBV2 and TRBJ1-2, with 10 bases lining up with TRBD1. Trimming removed 7 bases from V and 7 bases from J; junction bases left unmatched: 9. In germline, CDR1 is SNHLY, CDR2 FYNNEI. There are 14 residues in the CDR3. The CDR3 DNA sequence: TGTGCCAGCACCTGGGGGACAGGGGTTGGTGGCTACACCTTC. Its protein product is CASTWGTGVGGYTF.

The chain uses TRBV28 and TRBJ2-2, with D tentatively TRBD1 or TRBD2 (5 bases each). V gave up 5 bases and J gave up 8 bases, with 15 bases separating them. Germline V gene data show CDR1 as MDHEN and CDR2 as SYDVKM. CDR3 length equals 14 residues. CDR3 loop: CASSPGPRRGELFF. CDR3 nucleotides: TGTGCCAGCAGTCCGGGACCGAGGCGGGGGGAGCTGTTTTTT.

J is TRBJ1-1 and V is TRBV2; weak D call: TRBD1 (6 bases). The CDR3 spans 14 residues. Between the trimmed V and J ends, which lost 4 bases and 3 bases, there was a span of 12 bases. The V gene's germline CDR1 is SNHLY and CDR2 FYNNEI. DNA of the CDR3: TGTGCCAGCAGTGGTGGGGGGCAGGACACTGAAGCTTTCTTT. Protein sequence: CASSGGGQDTEAFF.